The source of this T cell receptor (beta chain) is a study of cytomegalovirus exposure and HLA in healthy donors. Study results and limitations: It was reportedly the case that the classifier diagnosed cytomegalovirus status with high specificity and sensitivity. The CMV antigen specificity of a few CMV-associated chains was confirmed through in vitro analysis. According to the study, about 180 TCR beta chains were cytomegalovirus-associated. Most TCR sequences were seen very rarely across donors, but some public TCRs occurred in many.

The table came from immunoSEQ multiplex PCR; TCRdb's copy has only in-frame clones and leaves some out. Counted here are 90,000 to 150,000 clones, around 87% occurring once; the ten biggest clones make up about 6%. Comment on this clone: Its antigen is still unknown.

With 4 bases removed from V and 8 bases from J, the gap between germline ends came to 20 bases. CDR1 is LNHNV and CDR2 is YYDKDF in the germline V gene (reference sequence). This CDR3 spans 15 amino acids. The source is a woman aged 18-29 years in good health and CMV-seropositive. V usage is TRBV15 and J usage is TRBJ1-2; D gene ambiguous. The source material was PBMCs. The CDR3 region is CATSTSVEEAEGYTF. DNA for the CDR3: TGTGCCACCAGCACATCGGTTGAGGAGGCGGAAGGCTACACCTTC.